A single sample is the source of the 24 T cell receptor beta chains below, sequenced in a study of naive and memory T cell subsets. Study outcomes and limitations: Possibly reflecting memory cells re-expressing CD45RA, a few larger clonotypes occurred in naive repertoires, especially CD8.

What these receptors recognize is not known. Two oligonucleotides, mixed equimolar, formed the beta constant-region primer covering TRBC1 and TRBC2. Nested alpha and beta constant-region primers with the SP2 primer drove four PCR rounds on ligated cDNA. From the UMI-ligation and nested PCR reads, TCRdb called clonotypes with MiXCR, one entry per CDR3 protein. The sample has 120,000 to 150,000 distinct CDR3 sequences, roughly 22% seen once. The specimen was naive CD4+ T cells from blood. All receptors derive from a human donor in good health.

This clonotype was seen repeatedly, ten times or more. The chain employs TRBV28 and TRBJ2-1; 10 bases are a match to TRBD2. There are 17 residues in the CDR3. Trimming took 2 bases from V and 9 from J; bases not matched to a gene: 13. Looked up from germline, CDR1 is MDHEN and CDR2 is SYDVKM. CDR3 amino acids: CASSLGLAGGPQGEQFF. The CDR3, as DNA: TGTGCCAGCAGTTTAGGGTTAGCGGGAGGTCCACAGGGTGAGCAGTTCTTC.

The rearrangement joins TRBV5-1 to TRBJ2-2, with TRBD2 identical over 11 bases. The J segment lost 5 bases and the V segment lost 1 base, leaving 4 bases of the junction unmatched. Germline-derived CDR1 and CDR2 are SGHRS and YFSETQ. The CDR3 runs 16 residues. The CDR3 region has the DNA TGCGCCAGCAGCTTGCTAGCGGGAGGAGGGACCGGGGAGCTGTTTTTT. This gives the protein CASSLLAGGGTGELFF.

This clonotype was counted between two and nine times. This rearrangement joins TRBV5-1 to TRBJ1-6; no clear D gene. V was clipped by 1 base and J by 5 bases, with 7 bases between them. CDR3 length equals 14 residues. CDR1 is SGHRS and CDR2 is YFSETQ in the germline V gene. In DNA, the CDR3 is TGCGCCAGCAGCTTGAGCCAGGATAATTCACCCCTCCACTTT. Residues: CASSLSQDNSPLHF.

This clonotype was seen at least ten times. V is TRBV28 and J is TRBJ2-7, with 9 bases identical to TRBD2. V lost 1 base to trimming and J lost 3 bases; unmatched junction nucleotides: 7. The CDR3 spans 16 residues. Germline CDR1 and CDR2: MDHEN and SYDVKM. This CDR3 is CASSLSRTSEYYEQYF. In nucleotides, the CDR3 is TGTGCCAGCAGTTTATCTAGGACTAGCGAATACTACGAGCAGTACTTC. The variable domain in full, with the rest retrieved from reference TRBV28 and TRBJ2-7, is DVKVTQSSRYLVKRTGEKVFLECVQDMDHENMFWYRQDPGLGLRLIYFSYDVKMKEKGDIPEGYSVSREKKERFSLILESASTNQTSMYLCASSLSRTSEYYEQYFGPGTRLTVT.

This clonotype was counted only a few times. In DNA, the CDR3 is TGCAGTGCTAGCCCCCAGCGGGGGAGCTCCTACAATGAGCAGTTCTTC. Translation: CSASPQRGSSYNEQFF. V and J are TRBV20-1 and TRBJ2-1, with TRBD2 identical over 8 bases. This CDR3 comprises 16 residues. Trimming removed 3 bases from V and 0 bases from J; junction bases left unmatched: 7. The germline CDR1 and CDR2 sequences are DFQATT and SNEGSKA (reference sequence).

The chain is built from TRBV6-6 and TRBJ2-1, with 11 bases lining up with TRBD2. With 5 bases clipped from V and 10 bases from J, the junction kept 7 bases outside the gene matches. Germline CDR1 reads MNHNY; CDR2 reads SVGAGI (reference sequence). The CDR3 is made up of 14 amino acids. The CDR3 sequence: CASSRVLAGGEQFF. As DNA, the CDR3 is TGTGCCAGCAGTCGCGTGCTAGCGGGAGGAGAGCAGTTCTTC.

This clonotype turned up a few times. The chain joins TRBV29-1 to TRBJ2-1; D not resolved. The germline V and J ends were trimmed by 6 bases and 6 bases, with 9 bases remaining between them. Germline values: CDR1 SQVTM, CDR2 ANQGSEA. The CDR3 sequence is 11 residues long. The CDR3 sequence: CSVLWGNEQFF. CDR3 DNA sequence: TGCAGCGTCCTGTGGGGCAATGAGCAGTTCTTC.

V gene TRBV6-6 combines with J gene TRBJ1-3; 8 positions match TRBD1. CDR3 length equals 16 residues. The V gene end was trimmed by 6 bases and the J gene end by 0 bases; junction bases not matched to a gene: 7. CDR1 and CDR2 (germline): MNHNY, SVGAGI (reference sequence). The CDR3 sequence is CASRQRTGSSGNTIYF. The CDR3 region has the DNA TGTGCCAGCAGGCAAAGGACAGGGAGCTCTGGAAACACCATATATTTT.

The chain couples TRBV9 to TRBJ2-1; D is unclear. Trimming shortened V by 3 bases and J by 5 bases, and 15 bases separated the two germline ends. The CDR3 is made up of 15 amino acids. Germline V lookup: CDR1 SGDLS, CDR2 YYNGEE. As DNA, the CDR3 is TGTGCCAGCAGCGACCGGACCTACCCGAACAATGAGCAGTTCTTC. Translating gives CASSDRTYPNNEQFF.

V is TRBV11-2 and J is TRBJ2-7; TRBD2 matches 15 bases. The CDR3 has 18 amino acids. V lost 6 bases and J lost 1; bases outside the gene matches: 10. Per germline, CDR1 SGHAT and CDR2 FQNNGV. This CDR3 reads CASRKGLAGGRGSYEQYF. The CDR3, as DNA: TGTGCCAGCAGGAAAGGACTAGCGGGAGGGCGAGGGTCCTACGAGCAGTACTTC.

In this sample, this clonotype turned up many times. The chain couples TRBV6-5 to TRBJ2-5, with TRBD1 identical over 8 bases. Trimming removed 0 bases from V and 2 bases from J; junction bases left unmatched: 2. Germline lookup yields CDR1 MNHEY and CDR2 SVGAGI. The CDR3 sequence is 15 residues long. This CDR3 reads CASSYSGTGQETQYF. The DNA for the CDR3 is TGTGCCAGCAGTTACTCGGGGACAGGACAAGAGACCCAGTACTTC.

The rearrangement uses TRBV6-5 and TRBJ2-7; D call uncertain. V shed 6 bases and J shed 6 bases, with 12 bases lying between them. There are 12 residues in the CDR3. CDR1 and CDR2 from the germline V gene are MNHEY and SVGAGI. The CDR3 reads CASRGGPSEQYF. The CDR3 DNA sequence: TGTGCCAGCAGGGGCGGCCCTAGCGAGCAGTACTTC.

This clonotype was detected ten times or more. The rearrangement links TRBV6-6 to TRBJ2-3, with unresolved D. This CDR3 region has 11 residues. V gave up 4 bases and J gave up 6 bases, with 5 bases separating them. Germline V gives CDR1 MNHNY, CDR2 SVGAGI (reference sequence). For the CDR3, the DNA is TGTGCCAGCAGTTTCTCGGATACGCAGTATTTT. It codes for CASSFSDTQYF.

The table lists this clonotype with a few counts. The CDR3: CASSWTADTDTQYF. The CDR3 coding sequence is TGTGCCAGCAGTTGGACAGCGGACACAGATACGCAGTATTTT. The gene calls are TRBV6-5 and TRBJ2-3, with D possibly TRBD1 on 6 matching bases. The germline V gene has CDR1 MNHEY and CDR2 SVGAGI. The CDR3 runs 14 residues. V dropped 4 bases and J dropped 2 bases, with 10 bases sitting between them.

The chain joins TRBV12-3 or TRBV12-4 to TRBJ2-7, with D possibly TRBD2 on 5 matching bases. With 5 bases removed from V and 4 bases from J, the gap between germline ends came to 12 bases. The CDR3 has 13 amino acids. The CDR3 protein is CASSLVGEYEQYF. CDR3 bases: TGTGCCAGCAGTCTGGTCGGGGAGTACGAGCAGTACTTC.

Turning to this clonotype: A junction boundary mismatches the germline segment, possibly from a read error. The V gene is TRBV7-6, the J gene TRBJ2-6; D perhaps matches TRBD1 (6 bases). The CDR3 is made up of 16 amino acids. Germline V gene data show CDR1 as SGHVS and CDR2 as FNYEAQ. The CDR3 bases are TGTGCCAGCAGCTTAGACAGGGCCTCTGGGACCAACGTCCTGACTTTC. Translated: CASSLDRASGTNVLTF.

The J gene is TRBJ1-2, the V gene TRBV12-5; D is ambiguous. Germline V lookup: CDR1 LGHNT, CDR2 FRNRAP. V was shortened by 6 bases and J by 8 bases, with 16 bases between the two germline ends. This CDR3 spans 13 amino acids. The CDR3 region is CASGFPDGRGYTF. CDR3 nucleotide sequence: TGTGCTAGTGGCTTCCCGGACGGCAGGGGCTACACCTTC.

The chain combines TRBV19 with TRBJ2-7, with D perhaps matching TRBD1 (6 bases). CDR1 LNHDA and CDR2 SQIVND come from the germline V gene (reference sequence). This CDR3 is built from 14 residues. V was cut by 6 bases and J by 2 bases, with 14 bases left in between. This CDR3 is CASRTGRPPYEQYF. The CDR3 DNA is TGTGCCAGTAGAACAGGGCGTCCCCCCTACGAGCAGTACTTC.

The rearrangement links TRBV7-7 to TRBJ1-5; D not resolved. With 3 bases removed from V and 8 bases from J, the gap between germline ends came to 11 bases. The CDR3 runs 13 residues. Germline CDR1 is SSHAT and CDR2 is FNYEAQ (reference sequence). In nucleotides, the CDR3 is TGTGCCAGCAGCTTGTCGGGTATTGAGCCCCAGCATTTT. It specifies CASSLSGIEPQHF.

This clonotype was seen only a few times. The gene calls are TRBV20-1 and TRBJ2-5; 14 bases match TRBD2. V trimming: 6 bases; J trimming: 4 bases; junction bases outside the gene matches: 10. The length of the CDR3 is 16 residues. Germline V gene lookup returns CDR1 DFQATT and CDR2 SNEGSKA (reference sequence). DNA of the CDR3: TGCAGTGCCCCCTTTTATGGACTAGCGGGAGGAGAGACCCAGTACTTC. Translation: CSAPFYGLAGGETQYF.

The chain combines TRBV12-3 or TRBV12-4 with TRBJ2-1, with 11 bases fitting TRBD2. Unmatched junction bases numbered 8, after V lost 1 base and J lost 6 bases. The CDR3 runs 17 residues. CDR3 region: CASSLGSGRALGNEQFF. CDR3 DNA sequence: TGTGCCAGCAGTTTAGGTAGCGGGAGGGCCTTGGGCAATGAGCAGTTCTTC.

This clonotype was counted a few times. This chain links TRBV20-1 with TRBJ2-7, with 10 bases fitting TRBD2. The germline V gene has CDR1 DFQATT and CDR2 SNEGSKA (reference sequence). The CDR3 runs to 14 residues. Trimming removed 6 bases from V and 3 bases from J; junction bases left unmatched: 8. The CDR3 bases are TGCAGTGCAATCCCCGGGACTAGCGACTACGAGCAGTACTTC. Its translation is CSAIPGTSDYEQYF.

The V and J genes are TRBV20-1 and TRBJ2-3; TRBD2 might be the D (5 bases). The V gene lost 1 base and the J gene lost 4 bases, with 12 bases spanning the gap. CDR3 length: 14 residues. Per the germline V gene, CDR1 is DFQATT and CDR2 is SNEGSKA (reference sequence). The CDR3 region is CSARVRVLPDTQYF. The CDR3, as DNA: TGCAGTGCTAGAGTGCGGGTACTCCCAGATACGCAGTATTTT.

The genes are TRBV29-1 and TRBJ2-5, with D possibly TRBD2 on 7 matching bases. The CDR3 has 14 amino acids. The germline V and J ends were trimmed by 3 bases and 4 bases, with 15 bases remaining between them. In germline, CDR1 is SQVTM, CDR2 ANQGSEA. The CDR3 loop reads CSVDRGGTSETQYF. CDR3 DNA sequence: TGCAGCGTTGATAGGGGGGGGACGTCAGAGACCCAGTACTTC.